These 27 T cell receptor beta chains were all obtained from the same sample, sequenced in a study of CD8 T cells in Susac syndrome. RNA in amounts of roughly 0.5 to 1 ug was reverse transcribed with random hexamers. TCRdb re-called the immunoSEQ multiplex PCR reads through MiXCR, storing one row per CDR3 protein. The profile shows 110,000 or so distinct CDR3 sequences, less than 95% of them singletons. Sequenced: CD8+ T cells from PBMCs. The receptor source for this set is a human donor in good health.

This chain joins TRBV2 and TRBJ2-1, with 9 bases lining up with TRBD1. The CDR3 sequence is 15 residues long. Germline CDR1 reads SNHLY; CDR2 reads FYNNEI. The V gene end was trimmed by 4 bases and the J gene end by 2 bases; junction bases not matched to a gene: 3. The chain's CDR3 is CASSGTGGAYNEQFF. The CDR3 DNA sequence: TGTGCCAGCAGTGGTACAGGGGGCGCCTACAATGAGCAGTTCTTC. Full variable domain (missing parts from reference TRBV2 and TRBJ2-1): EPEVTQTPSHQVTQMGQEVILRCVPISNHLYFYWYRQILGQKVEFLVSFYNNEISEKSEIFDDQFSVERPDGSNFTLKIRSTKLEDSAMYFCASSGTGGAYNEQFFGPGTRLTVL.

The chain couples TRBV7-9 to TRBJ2-7; D is unclear. From germline, CDR1 is SEHNR and CDR2 FQNEAQ (reference sequence). V was cut by 1 base and J by 4 bases, with 11 bases left in between. This CDR3 comprises 14 residues. CDR3 sequence reads: CASSLDQQTYEQYF. The DNA for the CDR3 is TGTGCCAGCAGCTTAGACCAGCAGACGTACGAGCAGTACTTC.

This chain links TRBV7-8 with TRBJ1-3, with D perhaps matching TRBD1 (6 bases). Trimming stripped 4 bases from V and 0 bases from J, with 10 bases between. Germline V gene lookup returns CDR1 SGHVS and CDR2 FQNEAQ. This CDR3 region has 15 residues. The CDR3 nucleotides read TGTGCCAGCAGCTCAGGACAGCTCTCTGGAAACACCATATATTTT. Its protein is CASSSGQLSGNTIYF.

The chain joins TRBV20-1 to TRBJ1-3; 9 nucleotides agree with TRBD1. CDR1 DFQATT and CDR2 SNEGSKA come from the germline V gene (reference sequence). V lost 3 bases to trimming and J lost 3 bases; unmatched junction nucleotides: 9. The CDR3 spans 16 residues. The CDR3 bases are TGCAGTGCTAGGTCACCGGGACAGGGATATGGAAACACCATATATTTT. It translates to CSARSPGQGYGNTIYF.

This clonotype appeared once. The chain links TRBV6-5 to TRBJ2-6; D gene uncertain. Germline CDR1 and CDR2: MNHEY and SVGAGI. The CDR3 spans 13 residues. V lost 6 bases, J lost 3 bases, and 6 bases lay in between. The CDR3 sequence is CASRAVGANVLTF. For the CDR3, the DNA is TGTGCCAGCAGGGCGGTTGGGGCCAACGTCCTGACTTTC.

The rearrangement uses TRBV6-6 and TRBJ2-3; 11 bases line up with TRBD2. This CDR3 contains 15 residues. The ends lost 6 bases at V and 2 bases at J; junction bases unmatched: 4. Germline V gene lookup returns CDR1 MNHNY and CDR2 SVGAGI (reference sequence). The CDR3 DNA is TGTGCCAGCAGGCGACTAGCGGGGAACACAGATACGCAGTATTTT. This encodes CASRRLAGNTDTQYF.

The chain combines TRBV20-1 with TRBJ2-7, with 8 bases fitting TRBD2. Germline CDR1 reads DFQATT; CDR2 reads SNEGSKA (reference sequence). The CDR3 contains 14 residues. Trimming at V came to 6 bases and at J to 4 bases, leaving 11 bases not matched to a gene. DNA of the CDR3: TGCAGTGCAGGCGGCGTGGAGCGGGAGTACGAGCAGTACTTC. Its translation is CSAGGVEREYEQYF.

V gene TRBV29-1 combines with J gene TRBJ2-3, with D perhaps matching TRBD2 (6 bases). Trimming removed 3 bases from V and 0 bases from J, with 10 bases in between. This CDR3 comprises 14 residues. Looked up from germline, CDR1 is SQVTM and CDR2 is ANQGSEA. Here the CDR3 DNA reads TGCAGCGTTGACGGAGCGGGTAGCACAGATACGCAGTATTTT. Amino acids: CSVDGAGSTDTQYF.

The CDR3 loop reads CASSLALGTSGLYEQYF. The CDR3 DNA follows: TGTGCCAGCAGCTTAGCGTTAGGGACTAGCGGACTCTACGAGCAGTACTTC. The chain uses TRBV7-9 and TRBJ2-7, with 11 nucleotides matching TRBD2. The V segment lost 0 bases and the J segment 3 bases; nucleotides outside the gene matches: 7. The CDR3 loop spans 17 amino acids. Germline V lookup: CDR1 SEHNR, CDR2 FQNEAQ (reference sequence).

The genes are TRBV10-3 and TRBJ1-1; D is undetermined. The germline CDR1 and CDR2 sequences are ENHRY and SYGVKD. The CDR3 is 13 amino acids. Trimming took 5 bases from V and 6 from J, leaving 13 bases between them. The CDR3 reads CAISWFGGSEAFF. In nucleotides, the CDR3 is TGTGCCATCAGTTGGTTCGGTGGCTCTGAAGCTTTCTTT.

This sequence joins TRBV5-4 and TRBJ2-7; possible D gene TRBD2, 6 bases. Trimming stripped 5 bases from V and 0 bases from J, with 12 bases between. The CDR3 has 14 residues. The germline gives CDR1 SGHNT, CDR2 YYREEE (reference sequence). The CDR3 nucleotides are TGTGCCAGCAGGGATGCGACTAGCTCCTACGAGCAGTACTTC. Amino acids: CASRDATSSYEQYF. The full variable domain, completed using reference TRBV5-4 and TRBJ2-7, is ETGVTQSPTHLIKTRGQQVTLRCSSQSGHNTVSWYQQALGQGPQFIFQYYREEENGRGNFPPRFSGLQFPNYSSELNVNALELDDSALYLCASRDATSSYEQYFGPGTRLTVT.

This rearrangement joins TRBV29-1 to TRBJ1-4; weak D call: TRBD1 (5 bases). Germline V CDR1 and CDR2: SQVTM, ANQGSEA. The CDR3 length is 13 residues. V was shortened by 8 bases and J by 7 bases, with 17 bases between the two germline ends. The DNA for the CDR3 is TGCAGCATGAGAGGGGCAGGAGGTGAAAAACTGTTTTTT. Its translation is CSMRGAGGEKLFF.

The chain has TRBV20-1 and TRBJ2-1; no clear D gene. V was clipped by 0 bases and J by 7 bases, with 13 bases between them. CDR3 size: 14 residues. Germline-derived CDR1 and CDR2 are DFQATT and SNEGSKA (reference sequence). The CDR3, as DNA: TGCAGTGCTAGAGATCTCATCCTTACAAATGAGCAGTTCTTC. It translates to CSARDLILTNEQFF.

The CDR3 spells CASSSGDRDYYGYTF. The CDR3 bases are TGTGCCAGCAGCTCGGGGGACAGGGACTACTATGGCTACACCTTC. V gene TRBV5-4 combines with J gene TRBJ1-2, with 9 bases identical to TRBD1. Germline CDR1 SGHNT, CDR2 YYREEE (reference sequence). Unmatched junction bases numbered 6, after V lost 3 bases and J lost 3 bases. This CDR3 is built from 15 residues.

This chain connects TRBV29-1 to TRBJ2-2; 13 nucleotides agree with TRBD2. Per the germline V gene, CDR1 is SQVTM and CDR2 is ANQGSEA. This CDR3 is 16 amino acids long. Trimming at V came to 5 bases and at J to 5 bases, leaving 8 bases not matched to a gene. CDR3 coding DNA: TGCAGCGTTTCCCACCTACTAGCGGGAGGGACCGGGGAGCTGTTTTTT. This codes for CSVSHLLAGGTGELFF.

The chain couples TRBV20-1 to TRBJ2-1, with D possibly TRBD1 on 6 matching bases. Germline lookup yields CDR1 DFQATT and CDR2 SNEGSKA (reference sequence). The CDR3 covers 14 residues. V lost 3 bases and J lost 6, with 15 bases in between. DNA for the CDR3: TGCAGTGCTAGTTTCGGACAGTTACCCAATGAGCAGTTCTTC. Protein sequence: CSASFGQLPNEQFF.

This rearrangement joins TRBV29-1 to TRBJ2-3; D is unresolved. Germline V gene lookup returns CDR1 SQVTM and CDR2 ANQGSEA. Trimming pared 4 bases from V and 5 bases from J, leaving 10 bases between. The CDR3 runs to 12 residues. The CDR3 is CSVVGWGDTQYF. The CDR3 DNA reads as TGCAGCGTTGTAGGTTGGGGAGATACGCAGTATTTT.

This rearrangement joins TRBV29-1 to TRBJ2-2; 9 bases agree with TRBD2. This CDR3 comprises 16 residues. V lost 7 bases, J lost 1 base, and 10 bases stayed unmatched. CDR1 is SQVTM, CDR2 ANQGSEA, per germline. CDR3: CSAHSAGGGNTGELFF. CDR3 in DNA: TGCAGCGCGCACTCGGCGGGAGGGGGGAACACCGGGGAGCTGTTTTTT.

V and J are TRBV7-2 and TRBJ2-1; D might be TRBD2 (6 bases). Between the trimmed V and J ends, which lost 0 bases and 6 bases, there was a span of 18 bases. CDR3 length: 17 amino acids. Germline V lookup: CDR1 SGHTA, CDR2 FQGNSA. CDR3 sequence reads: CASSLALLNLRGNEQFF. CDR3 sequence (DNA): TGTGCCAGCAGCTTAGCCCTGTTGAACCTGCGGGGCAATGAGCAGTTCTTC. Combining the CDR3 with reference TRBV7-2 and TRBJ2-1 gives the whole variable domain GAGVSQSPSNKVTEKGKDVELRCDPISGHTALYWYRQSLGQGLEFLIYFQGNSAPDKSGLPSDRFSAERTGGSVSTLTIQRTQQEDSAVYLCASSLALLNLRGNEQFFGPGTRLTVL.

The chain recombines TRBV12-3 or TRBV12-4 with TRBJ2-7, with 8 bases identical to TRBD1. The CDR3 runs 18 residues. The junction had 17 bases not matched to a gene; V was cut back by 4 bases and J by 3 bases. CDR3 in amino acids: CASSSSSATGGWSYEQYF. DNA for the CDR3: TGTGCCAGCAGTTCATCCTCGGCTACAGGGGGATGGAGCTACGAGCAGTACTTC.

The rearrangement joins TRBV20-1 to TRBJ2-6, with D tentatively TRBD1 (6 bases). The CDR3 has 16 residues. V lost 1 base to trimming and J lost 0 bases, with 10 bases between them. Germline lookup yields CDR1 DFQATT and CDR2 SNEGSKA (reference sequence). Written as DNA, the CDR3 is TGCAGTGCTAGAGGTCCGGACAGCTCTGGGGCCAACGTCCTGACTTTC. As protein: CSARGPDSSGANVLTF.

J is TRBJ1-4 and V is TRBV3-1, with 7 bases lining up with TRBD1. Germline V gene lookup returns CDR1 LGHDT and CDR2 YNNKEL (reference sequence). The CDR3 is made up of 14 amino acids. J lost 11 bases, V lost 0 bases, and 6 bases had no gene match. The CDR3 protein is CASSQDPRQGKLFF. CDR3 nucleotides: TGTGCCAGCAGCCAAGATCCCCGACAGGGCAAACTGTTTTTT.

The rearrangement links TRBV12-3 or TRBV12-4 to TRBJ2-7; possibly TRBD1 for D (5 bases). CDR3 length: 13 residues. Trimming left V 7 bases short and J 2 bases short, with 12 bases between. CDR3 in DNA: TGTGCCAGCACCTGGGGCAGGACCTACGAGCAGTACTTC. Residues: CASTWGRTYEQYF.

This sequence joins TRBV4-1 and TRBJ1-1, with 7 nucleotides matching TRBD1. Germline assignment: CDR1 MGHRA and CDR2 YSYEKL. The V and J ends lost 4 bases and 5 bases, in that order; junction bases with no gene match: 4. This CDR3 is built from 13 residues. The CDR3 region is CASSPRGLTEAFF. The CDR3 DNA reads as TGCGCCAGCAGCCCGAGGGGGCTTACTGAAGCTTTCTTT.

The CDR3 reads CASSLQGNYGYTF. In DNA, the CDR3 is TGTGCCAGCAGCTTACAGGGTAACTATGGCTACACCTTC. The chain is built from TRBV5-4 and TRBJ1-2, with a tentative D call TRBD1 (6 bases). Germline loops: CDR1 SGHNT, CDR2 YYREEE (reference sequence). The CDR3 extends over 13 amino acids. Trimming took 2 bases from V and 1 from J, leaving 6 bases between them.

The CDR3 sequence is CASSTDRANEQFF. The CDR3 DNA sequence: TGTGCCAGCAGCACGGACAGGGCTAATGAGCAGTTCTTC. V usage is TRBV27 and J usage is TRBJ2-1; 8 bases map to TRBD1. The CDR3 length is 13 residues. Germline V gene data show CDR1 as MNHEY and CDR2 as SMNVEV (reference sequence). The V gene end was trimmed by 6 bases and the J gene end by 7 bases; junction bases not matched to a gene: 5.

The chain carries TRBV29-1 and TRBJ1-2; 9 nucleotides match TRBD1. CDR3 length equals 14 residues. In germline, CDR1 is SQVTM, CDR2 ANQGSEA. The V segment lost 0 bases and the J segment 4 bases; nucleotides outside the gene matches: 3. The CDR3 sequence: CSVEEDRGFYGYTF. The CDR3 region has the DNA TGCAGCGTTGAAGAGGACAGGGGCTTCTATGGCTACACCTTC. Combining the CDR3 with reference TRBV29-1 and TRBJ1-2 gives the whole variable domain SAVISQKPSRDICQRGTSLTIQCQVDSQVTMMFWYRQQPGQSLTLIATANQGSEATYESGFVIDKFPISRPNLTFSTLTVSNMSPEDSSIYLCSVEEDRGFYGYTFGSGTRLTVV.